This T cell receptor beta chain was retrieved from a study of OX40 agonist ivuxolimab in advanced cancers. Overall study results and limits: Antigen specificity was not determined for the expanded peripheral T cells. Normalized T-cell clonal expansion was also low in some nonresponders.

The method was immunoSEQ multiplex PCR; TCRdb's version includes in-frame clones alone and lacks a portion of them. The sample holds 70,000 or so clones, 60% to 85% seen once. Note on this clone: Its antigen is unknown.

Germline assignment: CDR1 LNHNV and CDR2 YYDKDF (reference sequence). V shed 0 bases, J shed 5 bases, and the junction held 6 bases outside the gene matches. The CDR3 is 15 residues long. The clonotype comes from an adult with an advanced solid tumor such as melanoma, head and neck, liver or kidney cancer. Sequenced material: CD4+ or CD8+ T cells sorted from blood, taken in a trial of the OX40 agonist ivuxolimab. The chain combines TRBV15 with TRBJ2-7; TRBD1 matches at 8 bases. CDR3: CATSRDFQGADEQYF. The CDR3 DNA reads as TGTGCCACCAGCAGAGATTTCCAGGGGGCTGACGAGCAGTACTTC.